This T cell receptor beta chain was sequenced for a study of blood T cells in healthy people across ages. Alongside a J-beta primer mix, a sample-barcoded 5' primer served in a second PCR lasting about 7 to 12 cycles. TCRdb processed the 5' RACE reads anew with MiXCR; each CDR3 protein has one entry. The table includes roughly 900,000 distinct CDR3 sequences, less than 35% detected once. Study-wide results and caveats: Strong correlation existed between TCR beta diversity and naive T cell percentage.

The CDR3 runs to 16 residues. The ends were cut back, 1 base at V and 5 bases at J, with 20 bases in the middle. Per the germline V gene, CDR1 is DFQATT and CDR2 is SNEGSKA (reference sequence). This clonotype was seen just once. The antigen remains undetermined. V usage is TRBV20-1 and J usage is TRBJ2-5; either TRBD1 or TRBD2 may supply D (5 bases each). This receptor was obtained from a woman older than 75 in good health. The sequencing input was blood. As DNA, the CDR3 is TGCAGTGCTAGAGGAGGGGAATTGGTATTCGAGGAGACCCAGTACTTC. Translating it yields CSARGGELVFEETQYF.